Following are 27 T cell receptor beta chains from one sample sequenced in a study of CD8+ T cells in alopecia areata (dated by TCRdb to 2016 to 2018). The sample's time point, from its label and the paper: baseline before oral tofacitinib. Receptors were amplified or captured by the immunoSEQ multiplex PCR assay. RNA was extracted from all samples and reverse transcribed into cDNA as template for TCR sequencing. Drawn from immuneACCESS, this table holds only the in-frame rearrangements with V and J called that TCRdb kept. Clones are partly lost; checked studies trace under half to an unresolved V gene and leave the rest unexplained. The sample contains about 69,000 clones, approximately 61% of them found a single time. The ten largest clonotypes hold about 15% of the sample. This specimen was CD8+ T cells sorted from blood, taken at week 0. These receptor sequences come from a human donor with alopecia areata.

V and J are TRBV27 and TRBJ1-4, with TRBD1 matching 8 bases. The V and J ends lost 5 bases and 12 bases, in that order; junction bases with no gene match: 11. This CDR3 is built from 14 residues. Germline values: CDR1 MNHEY, CDR2 SMNVEV (reference sequence). CDR3 sequence reads: CASSPYDAGGELFF. The CDR3 DNA sequence: TGTGCCAGCAGTCCTTACGACGCAGGGGGCGAACTGTTTTTT.

CDR3 sequence reads: CASSQDWTGGNQPQHF. The CDR3 nucleotides read TGCGCCAGCAGCCAAGATTGGACAGGGGGCAATCAGCCCCAGCATTTT. The rearrangement uses TRBV4-3 and TRBJ1-5, with 9 bases lining up with TRBD1. Losses at the gene ends were 0 bases for V and 2 bases for J; bases not matched to a gene: 2. In germline, CDR1 is LGHNA, CDR2 YSLEER. This CDR3 is built from 16 residues.

This chain uses TRBV29-1 with TRBJ2-7, with D possibly called TRBD1 or TRBD2 (5 bases each). The CDR3 loop spans 15 amino acids. Germline CDR1 SQVTM, CDR2 ANQGSEA. V was cut by 1 base and J by 2 bases, with 15 bases left in between. Here the CDR3 DNA reads TGCAGCGTTGAAGCCCCCCGGGACGGCGCCTACGAGCAGTACTTC. Its translation: CSVEAPRDGAYEQYF.

This chain connects TRBV27 to TRBJ1-2, with D uncertain. Trimming took off 5 bases at V and 0 bases at J, with 13 bases between the two ends. Germline V gene lookup returns CDR1 MNHEY and CDR2 SMNVEV (reference sequence). There are 15 residues in the CDR3. CDR3 sequence reads: CASSPYWPTNYGYTF. The CDR3 DNA reads as TGTGCCAGCAGTCCTTATTGGCCCACTAACTATGGCTACACCTTC.

This rearrangement joins TRBV27 to TRBJ1-5; TRBD1 is a possible D gene (5 bases). The ends were cut back, 4 bases at V and 6 bases at J, with 10 bases in the middle. CDR1 is MNHEY and CDR2 is SMNVEV in the germline V gene (reference sequence). The CDR3 has 13 residues. CDR3 DNA sequence: TGTGCCAGCAGTTCGCAGGGAAGTCAGCCCCAGCATTTT. It codes for CASSSQGSQPQHF.

The CDR3 reads CASSEGAGGPGETQYF. CDR3 coding DNA: TGTGCCAGCAGTGAAGGAGCGGGGGGGCCGGGGGAGACCCAGTACTTC. The genes are TRBV25-1 and TRBJ2-5; TRBD2 aligns across 10 bases. V shed 2 bases, J shed 5 bases, and the junction held 8 bases outside the gene matches. Germline CDR1 and CDR2: MGHDK and SYGVNS. The CDR3 covers 16 residues.

This chain joins TRBV9 and TRBJ2-3; 10 bases agree with TRBD2. This CDR3 has 15 amino acids. Per germline, CDR1 SGDLS and CDR2 YYNGEE. The J segment lost 5 bases and the V segment lost 2 bases, leaving 5 bases of the junction unmatched. DNA for the CDR3: TGTGCCAGCAGCGTTTCAGCGGGAGGGCAAGATACGCAGTATTTT. It specifies CASSVSAGGQDTQYF.

This clone was detected only once. The chain is built from TRBV5-1 and TRBJ2-7; D is undetermined. The V gene's germline CDR1 is SGHRS and CDR2 YFSETQ. The CDR3 has 11 residues. V dropped 4 bases and J dropped 1 base, with 3 bases sitting between them. The CDR3 reads CASSASYEQYF. The CDR3 nucleotides are TGCGCCAGCAGCGCGTCCTACGAGCAGTACTTC.

The chain joins TRBV9 to TRBJ2-5; no clear D gene. The CDR3 is 15 residues long. V was trimmed by 0 bases and J by 0 bases, leaving 9 bases between them. Germline V gene data show CDR1 as SGDLS and CDR2 as YYNGEE. CDR3 DNA: TGTGCCAGCAGCGTAGGGGTGGTGGACCAAGAGACCCAGTACTTC. Translation gives CASSVGVVDQETQYF.

The chain carries TRBV23-1 and TRBJ1-5, with D possibly matching TRBD1 (5 bases). TRBV23-1 qualifies as an ORF whose function is uncertain. Trimming removed 0 bases from V and 6 bases from J, with 15 bases in between. This CDR3 has 16 amino acids. CDR3 protein: CASSQSKGRIAQPQHF. CDR3 sequence (DNA): TGCGCCAGCAGTCAATCAAAGGGGCGGATAGCTCAGCCCCAGCATTTT.

This clone was recorded a few times. J is TRBJ2-5 and V is TRBV27; 16 bases line up with TRBD2. This CDR3 contains 16 residues. Trimming at V came to 6 bases and at J to 4 bases, leaving 5 bases not matched to a gene. In germline, CDR1 is MNHEY, CDR2 SMNVEV (reference sequence). CDR3 coding DNA: TGTGCCAGCAGATTGGGACTAGCGGGGGGGCGAGAGACCCAGTACTTC. Its protein is CASRLGLAGGRETQYF.

This chain connects TRBV7-9 to TRBJ2-3, with D possibly TRBD2 on 5 matching bases. Trimming removed 3 bases at V and 2 bases at J, with 18 bases between. The CDR3 contains 17 residues. Germline V gives CDR1 SEHNR, CDR2 FQNEAQ (reference sequence). The CDR3 nucleotides are TGTGCCAGCAGCTTGGAGCCCCGAACTAGACCCACAGATACGCAGTATTTT. This sequence encodes CASSLEPRTRPTDTQYF.

This clone has a count of ten or more. The V call is TRBV7-6, the J call TRBJ2-1; a possible D gene is TRBD2 (5 bases). The CDR3 covers 14 residues. Germline V lookup: CDR1 SGHVS, CDR2 FNYEAQ. Trimming took 5 bases from V and 6 from J, leaving 14 bases between them. In DNA, the CDR3 is TGTGCCAGCAGCAAGGGAGAAACGACCAATGAGCAGTTCTTC. Its translation: CASSKGETTNEQFF.

This rearrangement joins TRBV4-3 to TRBJ1-2; D uncertain. V lost 0 bases and J 7 bases, leaving 12 bases between the germline ends. The CDR3 is 14 amino acids. The germline CDR1 and CDR2 sequences are LGHNA and YSLEER. CDR3 residues: CASSQDRGFGGYTF. Written as DNA, the CDR3 is TGCGCCAGCAGCCAAGACCGCGGGTTTGGTGGCTACACCTTC.

This clone showed up just a few times. The chain joins TRBV28 to TRBJ1-4, with 8 nucleotides matching TRBD1. Trimming removed 5 bases from V and 7 bases from J; junction bases left unmatched: 12. There are 16 residues in the CDR3. CDR1 and CDR2 from the germline V gene are MDHEN and SYDVKM. Here the CDR3 reads CASSPPRGRLSEKLFF. CDR3 nucleotide sequence: TGTGCCAGCAGTCCTCCCAGGGGGCGATTGAGTGAAAAACTGTTTTTT.

The table lists this clone with a few counts. J is TRBJ1-1 and V is TRBV5-1; possible D gene TRBD1, 5 bases. This CDR3 has 15 residues. The ends were cut back, 0 bases at V and 0 bases at J, with 9 bases in the middle. CDR1 is SGHRS, CDR2 YFSETQ, per germline. The CDR3 DNA sequence: TGCGCCAGCAGCTTGGGGGGCAGCCTGAACACTGAAGCTTTCTTT. Translated, it gives CASSLGGSLNTEAFF. The full variable domain, in which reference TRBV5-1 and TRBJ1-1 provide the parts outside the CDR3, is KAGVTQTPRYLIKTRGQQVTLSCSPISGHRSVSWYQQTPGQGLQFLFEYFSETQRNKGNFPGRFSGRQFSNSRSEMNVSTLELGDSALYLCASSLGGSLNTEAFFGQGTRLTVV.

The chain carries TRBV28 and TRBJ1-1, with unresolved D. V dropped 5 bases and J dropped 4 bases, with 11 bases sitting between them. The CDR3 runs to 13 residues. CDR1 MDHEN and CDR2 SYDVKM come from the germline V gene. The CDR3 DNA is TGTGCCAGCAGTCAAGCAGGTCCCACTGAAGCTTTCTTT. It is translated as CASSQAGPTEAFF.

The chain recombines TRBV29-1 with TRBJ2-1; 8 nucleotides align to TRBD1. CDR1 is SQVTM, CDR2 ANQGSEA, per germline. The junction had 2 bases not matched to a gene; V was cut back by 4 bases and J by 0 bases. This CDR3 contains 14 residues. The CDR3: CSVGTGSSYNEQFF. The CDR3 DNA is TGCAGCGTTGGGACAGGGAGCTCCTACAATGAGCAGTTCTTC.

The chain combines TRBV19 with TRBJ2-5, with 10 bases matching TRBD1. The V gene end was trimmed by 5 bases and the J gene end by 4 bases; junction bases not matched to a gene: 13. The germline CDR1 and CDR2 sequences are LNHDA and SQIVND (reference sequence). The CDR3 runs 17 residues. CDR3 loop: CASSLVSAGTGVETQYF. CDR3 coding DNA: TGTGCCAGTAGTCTGGTATCCGCCGGGACAGGGGTAGAGACCCAGTACTTC.

The chain has TRBV2 and TRBJ1-4, with D unclear. V gave up 1 base and J gave up 0 bases, with 15 bases separating them. Germline lookup yields CDR1 SNHLY and CDR2 FYNNEI. This CDR3 has 18 residues. The CDR3 nucleotides read TGTGCCAGCAGTGAAGAATTGGAGGGCTTGGCAACTAATGAAAAACTGTTTTTT. Encoded protein: CASSEELEGLATNEKLFF. Based on the CDR3 plus reference TRBV2 and TRBJ1-4, the full variable domain is EPEVTQTPSHQVTQMGQEVILRCVPISNHLYFYWYRQILGQKVEFLVSFYNNEISEKSEIFDDQFSVERPDGSNFTLKIRSTKLEDSAMYFCASSEELEGLATNEKLFFGSGTQLSVL.

The chain employs TRBV5-1 and TRBJ2-1, with 8 bases that match TRBD1. In germline, CDR1 is SGHRS, CDR2 YFSETQ. The length of the CDR3 is 15 residues. The J segment lost 3 bases and the V segment lost 3 bases, leaving 5 bases of the junction unmatched. CDR3 protein: CASSYRDRNYNEQFF. CDR3 nucleotides: TGCGCCAGCAGCTACCGGGACAGGAACTACAATGAGCAGTTCTTC.

This clone occurred a few times. This chain uses TRBV10-3 with TRBJ2-2, with TRBD2 matching over 13 bases. Per the germline V gene, CDR1 is ENHRY and CDR2 is SYGVKD. The J segment lost 0 bases and the V segment lost 0 bases, leaving 1 base of the junction unmatched. The CDR3 is 18 residues long. CDR3 loop: CAISESGLAGTNTGELFF. In DNA form, the CDR3 reads TGTGCCATCAGTGAGTCGGGACTAGCGGGAACGAACACCGGGGAGCTGTTTTTT.

J is TRBJ2-1 and V is TRBV4-3, with unresolved D. The V gene lost 4 bases and the J gene lost 5 bases, with 15 bases spanning the gap. The length of the CDR3 is 15 residues. Germline loops: CDR1 LGHNA, CDR2 YSLEER. CDR3 in amino acids: CASSPNSRSHNEQFF. The CDR3 DNA reads as TGCGCCAGCAGCCCCAACAGTCGGTCCCACAATGAGCAGTTCTTC.

V is TRBV29-1 and J is TRBJ2-7; perhaps TRBD1 as D (5 bases). Germline V gene lookup returns CDR1 SQVTM and CDR2 ANQGSEA. V shed 6 bases and J shed 1 base, with 7 bases lying between them. This CDR3 is 11 amino acids long. The CDR3 loop is CSVTESYEQYF. As DNA, the CDR3 is TGCAGCGTGACAGAATCCTACGAGCAGTACTTC.

The J gene is TRBJ2-1, the V gene TRBV7-2; D ambiguous. V dropped 1 base and J dropped 8 bases, with 9 bases sitting between them. This CDR3 is built from 13 residues. Germline loops: CDR1 SGHTA, CDR2 FQGNSA. The CDR3 DNA is TGTGCCAGCAGCTTAGTAGCTGGGGATGAGCAGTTCTTC. As protein: CASSLVAGDEQFF. Using reference TRBV7-2 and TRBJ2-1 for the parts outside the CDR3, the full variable domain is GAGVSQSPSNKVTEKGKDVELRCDPISGHTALYWYRQSLGQGLEFLIYFQGNSAPDKSGLPSDRFSAERTGGSVSTLTIQRTQQEDSAVYLCASSLVAGDEQFFGPGTRLTVL.

This clone was seen a handful of times. This rearrangement joins TRBV6-5 to TRBJ2-3; 8 bases fit TRBD1. There are 15 residues in the CDR3. The germline V gene has CDR1 MNHEY and CDR2 SVGAGI. V lost 6 bases, J lost 4 bases, and 9 bases stayed unmatched. CDR3 in amino acids: CASSPETGASDTQYF. CDR3 coding DNA: TGTGCCAGCAGCCCAGAGACAGGGGCGTCAGATACGCAGTATTTT.

The gene calls are TRBV29-1 and TRBJ2-5; 7 bases align to TRBD2. Per the germline V gene, CDR1 is SQVTM and CDR2 is ANQGSEA. V lost 6 bases, J lost 2 bases, and 6 bases stayed unmatched. This CDR3 spans 13 amino acids. The CDR3 loop reads CSVDSSGQETQYF. DNA of the CDR3: TGCAGCGTGGACTCTAGCGGTCAAGAGACCCAGTACTTC. The whole variable domain, filled in from reference TRBV29-1 and TRBJ2-5, reads SAVISQKPSRDICQRGTSLTIQCQVDSQVTMMFWYRQQPGQSLTLIATANQGSEATYESGFVIDKFPISRPNLTFSTLTVSNMSPEDSSIYLCSVDSSGQETQYFGPGTRLLVL.